This T cell receptor (beta chain) stems from a study of OX40 agonist ivuxolimab in advanced cancers. Study summary: Across the patients, intravenous ivuxolimab was delivered every 2 weeks at 0.01 to 10 mg/kg. At roughly 80% male, the cohort had a mean age of 60 years, ranging from about 20 to 79. Study observations and caveats: Researchers did not determine the expanded peripheral T cells' antigen specificity.

Notes on this clone: Its specificity is unknown.

This CDR3 comprises 16 residues. With V trimmed by 0 bases and J by 6 bases, 9 bases remained unmatched. Germline CDR1 and CDR2: SGHTA and FQGNSA. The repertoire was sequenced with immunoSEQ multiplex PCR; TCRdb's copy has only in-frame clones and lacks some. The sample has 85,000 to 100,000 clones; 75% to 95% are singletons. With baseline, cycle 4 day 1, and cycle 7 day 1 as timepoints, blood was sampled. This chain links TRBV7-2 with TRBJ2-7; 9 bases match TRBD1. The source was CD4+ or CD8+ T cells sorted from blood, collected in a trial of the OX40 agonist ivuxolimab. This clonotype originated in an adult with an advanced solid tumor such as melanoma, head and neck, liver or kidney cancer. The CDR3 is CASSLADRDRASEQYF. CDR3 DNA: TGTGCCAGCAGCTTAGCGGACCGGGACAGGGCCAGCGAGCAGTACTTC.